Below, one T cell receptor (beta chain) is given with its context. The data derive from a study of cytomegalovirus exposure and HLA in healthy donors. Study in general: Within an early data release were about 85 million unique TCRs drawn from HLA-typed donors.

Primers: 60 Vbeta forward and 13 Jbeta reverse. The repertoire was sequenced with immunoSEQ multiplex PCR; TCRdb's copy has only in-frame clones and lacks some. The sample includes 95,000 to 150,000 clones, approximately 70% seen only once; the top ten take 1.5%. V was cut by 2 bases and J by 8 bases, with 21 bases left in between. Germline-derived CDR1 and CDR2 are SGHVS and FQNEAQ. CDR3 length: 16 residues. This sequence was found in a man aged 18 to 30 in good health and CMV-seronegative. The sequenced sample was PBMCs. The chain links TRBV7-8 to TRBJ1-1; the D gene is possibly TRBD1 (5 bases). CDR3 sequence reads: CASSLIGAQVLGEAFF. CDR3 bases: TGTGCCAGCAGCTTAATAGGGGCGCAGGTCTTGGGGGAAGCTTTCTTT.